A single sample gave rise to the 22 T cell receptor beta chains below, sequenced in a study of blood T cell repertoires in COVID-19. Method: immunoSEQ multiplex PCR; TCRdb's copy keeps in-frame clones and lacks some. There are more than 400,000 clones in the sample; 90% occur only once, and around 0.6% lies in the top ten. The specimen sequenced was PBMCs or T cells enriched from blood (not recorded which). Source of these receptors: a young man who had recovered from COVID-19.

J is TRBJ1-3 and V is TRBV15; a possible D gene is TRBD1 (5 bases). Germline CDR1 reads LNHNV; CDR2 reads YYDKDF (reference sequence). This CDR3 comprises 16 residues. V lost 3 bases and J lost 0, with 12 bases in between. CDR3 nucleotides: TGTGCCACCAGCAGGACCAGGGCGTTCTCTGGAAACACCATATATTTT. The encoded protein is CATSRTRAFSGNTIYF.

The V call is TRBV11-2, the J call TRBJ2-3; TRBD2 matches at 8 bases. V gave up 2 bases and J gave up 11 bases; unmatched junction bases: 9. The germline V gene has CDR1 SGHAT and CDR2 FQNNGV. This CDR3 is built from 14 residues. CDR3 nucleotide sequence: TGTGCCAGCAGCTTATTGCGGGAGGCCCGCGTGCAGTATTTT. This translates into CASSLLREARVQYF. Complete variable domain (other parts from reference TRBV11-2 and TRBJ2-3): EAGVAQSPRYKIIEKRQSVAFWCNPISGHATLYWYQQILGQGPKLLIQFQNNGVVDDSQLPKDRFSAERLKGVDSTLKIQPAKLEDSAVYLCASSLLREARVQYFGPGTRLTVL.

This rearrangement joins TRBV7-2 to TRBJ2-7, with D possibly TRBD1 on 5 matching bases. There are 16 residues in the CDR3. Between the trimmed V and J ends, which lost 1 base and 0 bases, there was a span of 13 bases. CDR1 SGHTA and CDR2 FQGNSA come from the germline V gene. This CDR3 is CASSLVWGASSYEQYF. CDR3 DNA: TGTGCCAGCAGCTTAGTGTGGGGCGCTAGCTCCTACGAGCAGTACTTC.

The chain has TRBV4-2 and TRBJ1-1; D not resolved. This CDR3 has 15 amino acids. Trimming shortened V by 6 bases and J by 4 bases, and 18 bases separated the two germline ends. In germline, CDR1 is LGHNA, CDR2 YNFKEQ. CDR3 in amino acids: CASRGVLTEFTEAFF. CDR3 coding DNA: TGTGCCAGCAGGGGAGTACTTACGGAGTTCACTGAAGCTTTCTTT.

The genes are TRBV27 and TRBJ2-7; tentative D call: TRBD2 (5 bases). V was trimmed by 7 bases and J by 6 bases, leaving 13 bases between them. This CDR3 region has 12 residues. Germline V lookup: CDR1 MNHEY, CDR2 SMNVEV (reference sequence). The CDR3 loop is CASTTPGSEQYF. CDR3 coding DNA: TGTGCCAGCACGACCCCGGGAAGCGAGCAGTACTTC.

This clone showed up just a few times. This chain links TRBV7-8 with TRBJ1-5, with 8 bases matching TRBD1. The CDR3 loop spans 17 amino acids. CDR1 is SGHVS, CDR2 FQNEAQ, per germline. J was trimmed by 0 bases and V by 5 bases; bases with no gene match: 9. CDR3: CASSARQGRYSNQPQHF. The CDR3 DNA follows: TGTGCCAGCAGCGCAAGACAGGGGCGATATAGCAATCAGCCCCAGCATTTT.

The chain employs TRBV19 and TRBJ1-4; 7 bases align to TRBD1. CDR3 length equals 15 residues. Losses at the gene ends were 6 bases for V and 6 bases for J; bases not matched to a gene: 10. Germline CDR1 is LNHDA and CDR2 is SQIVND (reference sequence). CDR3 amino acids: CASSSTTGDYEKLFF. The CDR3 nucleotides read TGTGCCAGTAGCTCCACCACAGGGGACTATGAAAAACTGTTTTTT.

This clone was recorded only once. This chain joins TRBV5-1 and TRBJ2-1, with TRBD1 identical over 8 bases. This CDR3 comprises 15 residues. Germline V gives CDR1 SGHRS, CDR2 YFSETQ. V lost 1 base to trimming and J lost 5 bases; unmatched junction nucleotides: 5. The CDR3 coding sequence is TGCGCCAGCAGCTTGAATGGACAGGGACACAATGAGCAGTTCTTC. Translating it yields CASSLNGQGHNEQFF. Filled out from reference TRBV5-1 and TRBJ2-1, the complete variable domain reads KAGVTQTPRYLIKTRGQQVTLSCSPISGHRSVSWYQQTPGQGLQFLFEYFSETQRNKGNFPGRFSGRQFSNSRSEMNVSTLELGDSALYLCASSLNGQGHNEQFFGPGTRLTVL.

CDR3 in DNA: TGTGCCAGCAGCAAAGTTTCGGGAAATTCACCCCTCCACTTT. Residues: CASSKVSGNSPLHF. J is TRBJ1-6 and V is TRBV21-1. TRBV21-1 is termed a pseudogene. The CDR3 is made up of 14 amino acids.

The rearrangement links TRBV4-1 to TRBJ1-5; possibly TRBD1 for D (6 bases). This CDR3 spans 16 amino acids. Germline values: CDR1 MGHRA, CDR2 YSYEKL. Deletions cut 1 base from V and 6 bases from J, with 16 bases between. CDR3 residues: CASSQVSGGLGQPQHF. In nucleotides, the CDR3 is TGCGCCAGCAGCCAAGTATCGGGGGGCCTCGGTCAGCCCCAGCATTTT.

The CDR3 sequence: CASSLAGGGPGDEQYF. For the CDR3, the DNA is TGCGCCAGCAGCTTGGCCGGCGGGGGGCCTGGGGACGAGCAGTACTTC. The rearrangement joins TRBV5-1 to TRBJ2-7; 8 nucleotides agree with TRBD2. Germline V gene data show CDR1 as SGHRS and CDR2 as YFSETQ. This CDR3 contains 16 residues. J was trimmed by 5 bases and V by 0 bases; bases with no gene match: 10.

The rearrangement joins TRBV5-6 to TRBJ1-3; D perhaps matches TRBD1 (6 bases). Trimming left V 4 bases short and J 2 bases short, with 16 bases between. This CDR3 comprises 16 residues. Germline CDR1 SGHDT, CDR2 YYEEEE. The CDR3 is CASSKAGVNAGNTIYF. The CDR3 nucleotides read TGTGCCAGCAGCAAGGCAGGGGTAAACGCTGGAAACACCATATATTTT.

The rearrangement joins TRBV6-1 to TRBJ1-6; TRBD1 agrees at 7 bases. V lost 4 bases and J lost 7; bases outside the gene matches: 10. The CDR3 spans 16 residues. Germline values: CDR1 MNHNS, CDR2 SASEGT. In DNA form, the CDR3 reads TGTGCCAGCAGTGCCTACTCGGGACAGAGAAATTCACCCCTCCACTTT. Translated: CASSAYSGQRNSPLHF.

The CDR3 here is CASSSYSSYRGRGETQYF. The CDR3 DNA reads as TGTGCCAGCAGTTCTTATTCCTCCTACAGGGGGAGGGGAGAGACCCAGTACTTC. The rearrangement uses TRBV28 and TRBJ2-5; D possibly corresponds to TRBD1 (8 bases). CDR1 and CDR2 from the germline V gene are MDHEN and SYDVKM. This CDR3 has 18 residues. V lost 4 bases to trimming and J lost 4 bases, with 25 bases between them.

The chain joins TRBV19 to TRBJ1-5; 8 nucleotides line up with TRBD1. In germline, CDR1 is LNHDA, CDR2 SQIVND (reference sequence). This CDR3 has 17 residues. J was trimmed by 2 bases and V by 7 bases; bases with no gene match: 13. CDR3 region: CASKPPQGAGGNQPQHF. The CDR3 DNA reads as TGTGCCAGTAAGCCCCCCCAGGGGGCAGGGGGCAATCAGCCCCAGCATTTT.

The J gene is TRBJ1-5, the V gene TRBV5-1; 7 bases agree with TRBD1. The CDR3 consists of 16 residues. Germline-derived CDR1 and CDR2 are SGHRS and YFSETQ. V gave up 0 bases and J gave up 1 base; unmatched junction bases: 4. The CDR3 reads CASSLVPGGSNQPQHF. CDR3 coding DNA: TGCGCCAGCAGCTTGGTTCCAGGGGGGAGCAATCAGCCCCAGCATTTT.

The chain uses TRBV19 and TRBJ1-5, with TRBD1 matching over 7 bases. The CDR3 has 16 residues. V lost 6 bases to trimming and J lost 4 bases; unmatched junction nucleotides: 12. The germline V gene has CDR1 LNHDA and CDR2 SQIVND (reference sequence). The DNA of the CDR3 is TGTGCCAGTAGCCGATGGGGGCAGGGGGTAAATCAGCCCCAGCATTTT. Protein sequence: CASSRWGQGVNQPQHF.

This chain links TRBV28 with TRBJ2-1, with D perhaps TRBD1 (5 bases). The ends were cut back, 9 bases at V and 4 bases at J, with 16 bases in the middle. The germline V gene has CDR1 MDHEN and CDR2 SYDVKM. The CDR3 consists of 14 residues. The CDR3 sequence: CASDRTFSYNEQFF. As DNA, the CDR3 is TGTGCCAGTGACCGGACATTTTCATACAATGAGCAGTTCTTC.

The genes are TRBV19 and TRBJ2-3; D unclear. With 5 bases removed from V and 1 base from J, the gap between germline ends came to 10 bases. The CDR3 contains 14 residues. Germline assignment: CDR1 LNHDA and CDR2 SQIVND (reference sequence). CDR3 nucleotide sequence: TGTGCCAGTAGTCCATCGGTGGGCACAGATACGCAGTATTTT. Translation: CASSPSVGTDTQYF.

This chain joins TRBV19 and TRBJ1-4; D perhaps matches TRBD1 (5 bases). CDR3 length equals 14 residues. The V gene lost 3 bases and the J gene lost 6 bases, with 11 bases spanning the gap. Per germline, CDR1 LNHDA and CDR2 SQIVND (reference sequence). The CDR3, as DNA: TGTGCCAGTAGTATTATTCAGGGTCATGAAAAACTGTTTTTT. As protein: CASSIIQGHEKLFF.

The CDR3, as DNA: TGTGCCAGTAGTATAGGGGGGACAGGCGGCGGCTACACCTTC. It is translated as CASSIGGTGGGYTF. The chain links TRBV19 to TRBJ1-2; 8 nucleotides align to TRBD1. The CDR3 has 14 amino acids. Per the germline V gene, CDR1 is LNHDA and CDR2 is SQIVND (reference sequence). J lost 8 bases, V lost 1 base, and 6 bases had no gene match.

This chain joins TRBV19 and TRBJ1-4; D gene unclear. This CDR3 is 15 amino acids long. Germline values: CDR1 LNHDA, CDR2 SQIVND (reference sequence). Trimming stripped 0 bases from V and 3 bases from J, with 8 bases between. For the CDR3, the DNA is TGTGCCAGTAGTATAGAGGGCAGATCTAATGAAAAACTGTTTTTT. It yields the protein CASSIEGRSNEKLFF.